The next 7 T cell receptor beta chains were all read from a single sample in a study of regulatory T cells in long-lasting Graves disease. Arm-PCR of CDR3 regions and iRepertoire HTBI primers were used to build TCR beta libraries. One entry per CDR3 protein, called by TCRdb with MiXCR from the multiplex PCR reads. The sample has roughly 610,000 distinct CDR3 sequences, 15% to 20% seen once. The time point is: newly diagnosed GD, antithyroid drugs for less than 3 months. PBMC-extracted RNA yielded the TCR library. These same records also appear under a second study, on T cells in Graves' hyperthyroidism and ophthalmopathy.

The sequences come from peripheral blood mononuclear cells (PBMCs), collected at new diagnosis, from a patient treated with antithyroid drugs. These receptors were obtained from a woman aged 25 to 39 with Graves disease.

This clonotype occurred a few times. The V call is TRBV20-1, the J call TRBJ1-6, with 9 positions matching TRBD1. V lost 6 bases, J lost 10 bases, and 13 bases stayed unmatched. The CDR3 is 15 residues long. Germline V lookup: CDR1 DFQATT, CDR2 SNEGSKA (reference sequence). The CDR3 here is CSARTGGRAGSPLHF. The CDR3 DNA reads as TGCAGTGCCAGAACAGGGGGCCGGGCTGGGTCACCCCTCCACTTT.

This clonotype was detected a few times. The chain is built from TRBV12-3 or TRBV12-4 and TRBJ2-6; TRBD2 might be the D (6 bases). Trimming took off 4 bases at V and 4 bases at J, with 11 bases between the two ends. The CDR3 covers 15 residues. This CDR3 reads CASSSLASGANVLTF. CDR3 sequence (DNA): TGTGCCAGCAGTTCCCTAGCGTCCGGGGCCAACGTCCTGACTTTC.

Remarks on this clonotype: This may arise from a read error, as a much more abundant clone is one base away. The chain employs TRBV15 and TRBJ2-1; a possible D gene is TRBD1 (5 bases). The CDR3 loop spans 15 amino acids. Germline V gene lookup returns CDR1 LNHNV and CDR2 YYDKDF (reference sequence). The CDR3 loop reads CVTSRAWTSYNEQFF. DNA for the CDR3: TGTGTCACCAGCCGCGCCTGGACATCCTACAATGAGCAGTTCTTC.

The gene calls are TRBV11-2 and TRBJ2-4, with 13 bases lining up with TRBD2. CDR1 SGHAT and CDR2 FQNNGV come from the germline V gene. The CDR3 covers 19 residues. With 2 bases clipped from V and 0 bases from J, the junction kept 7 bases outside the gene matches. In nucleotides, the CDR3 is TGTGCCAGCAGCTTATTGAAAACTAGCGGGGGGGTAGCCAAAAACATTCAGTACTTC. It encodes CASSLLKTSGGVAKNIQYF.

At least ten counts were recorded for this clonotype. The V gene is TRBV7-2, the J gene TRBJ2-5; the D is unclear. The CDR3 consists of 12 residues. The V and J ends lost 2 bases and 4 bases respectively, with 5 bases between them. Germline values: CDR1 SGHTA, CDR2 FQGNSA. The CDR3: CASSLSSETQYF. CDR3 nucleotide sequence: TGTGCCAGCAGCTTAAGTTCAGAGACCCAGTACTTC.

This clonotype was found a few times. J is TRBJ2-3 and V is TRBV6-1, with 10 bases matching TRBD1. This CDR3 is 15 amino acids long. V lost 7 bases and J lost 7; bases outside the gene matches: 11. In germline, CDR1 is MNHNS, CDR2 SASEGT. CDR3 loop: CASKQTGGAEHTQYF. CDR3 DNA sequence: TGTGCCAGCAAGCAGACAGGGGGCGCCGAACATACGCAGTATTTT.

This clonotype was seen more than once but under ten times. The V call is TRBV10-1, the J call TRBJ2-2; TRBD1 is a possible D gene (6 bases). Trimming pared 7 bases from V and 1 base from J, leaving 10 bases between. This CDR3 has 14 amino acids. Germline assignment: CDR1 WNHNN and CDR2 SYGVQD (reference sequence). Written as DNA, the CDR3 is TGCGCCAGCACAGGGGACATGAACACCGGGGAGCTGTTTTTT. Translating gives CASTGDMNTGELFF.